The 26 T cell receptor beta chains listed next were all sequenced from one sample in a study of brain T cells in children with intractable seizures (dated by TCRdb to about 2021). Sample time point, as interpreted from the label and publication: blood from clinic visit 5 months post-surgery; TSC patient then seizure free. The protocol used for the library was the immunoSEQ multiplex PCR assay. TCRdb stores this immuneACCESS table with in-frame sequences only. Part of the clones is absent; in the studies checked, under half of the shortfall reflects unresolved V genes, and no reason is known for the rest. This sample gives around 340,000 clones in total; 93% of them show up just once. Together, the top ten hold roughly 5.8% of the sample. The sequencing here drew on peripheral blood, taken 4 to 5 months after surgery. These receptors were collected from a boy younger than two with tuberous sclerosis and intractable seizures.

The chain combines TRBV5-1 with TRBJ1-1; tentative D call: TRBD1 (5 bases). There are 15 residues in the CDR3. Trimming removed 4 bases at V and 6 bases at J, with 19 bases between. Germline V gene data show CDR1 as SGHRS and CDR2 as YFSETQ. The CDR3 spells CASSPSVKGYAEAFF. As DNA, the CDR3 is TGCGCCAGCAGCCCCTCAGTCAAGGGGTACGCTGAAGCTTTCTTT.

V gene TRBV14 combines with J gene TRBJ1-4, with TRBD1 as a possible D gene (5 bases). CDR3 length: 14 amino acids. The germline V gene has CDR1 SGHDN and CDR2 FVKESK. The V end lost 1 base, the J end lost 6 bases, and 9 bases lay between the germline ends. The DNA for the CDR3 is TGTGCCAGCAGCCAAGTCAGGGAACATGAAAAACTGTTTTTT. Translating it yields CASSQVREHEKLFF.

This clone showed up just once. In DNA form, the CDR3 reads TGTGCCAGCAGTTCCCCTCACCGGGACGGTCAGTACTTC. Translation: CASSSPHRDGQYF. The chain uses TRBV12-3 or TRBV12-4 and TRBJ2-7; D may be TRBD1 or TRBD2 (5 bases each). The CDR3 contains 13 residues. V was cut by 4 bases and J by 10 bases, with 17 bases left in between.

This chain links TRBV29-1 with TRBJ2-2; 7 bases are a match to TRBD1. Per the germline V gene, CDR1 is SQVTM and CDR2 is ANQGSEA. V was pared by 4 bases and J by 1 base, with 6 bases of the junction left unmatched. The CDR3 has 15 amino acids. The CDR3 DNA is TGCAGCGTTGGCTCGACAGGGTTGAACACCGGGGAGCTGTTTTTT. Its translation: CSVGSTGLNTGELFF.

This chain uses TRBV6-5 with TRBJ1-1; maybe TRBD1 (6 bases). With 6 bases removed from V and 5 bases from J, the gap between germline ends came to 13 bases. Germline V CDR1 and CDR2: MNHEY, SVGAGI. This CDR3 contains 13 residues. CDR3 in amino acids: CASSYGGATEAFF. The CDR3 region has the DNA TGTGCCAGCAGCTACGGGGGGGCTACTGAAGCTTTCTTT.

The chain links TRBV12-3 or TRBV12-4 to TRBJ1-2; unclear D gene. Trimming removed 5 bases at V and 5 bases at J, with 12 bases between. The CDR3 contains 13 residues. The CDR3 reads CASSPQSPYGYTF. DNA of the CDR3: TGTGCCAGCAGTCCACAGAGCCCGTATGGCTACACCTTC.

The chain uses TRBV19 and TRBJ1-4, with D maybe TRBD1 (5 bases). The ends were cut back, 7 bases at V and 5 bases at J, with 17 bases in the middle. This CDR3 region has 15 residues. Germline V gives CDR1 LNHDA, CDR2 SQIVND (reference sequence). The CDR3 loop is CASTHLWGLNEKLFF. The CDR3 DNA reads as TGTGCCAGTACCCATCTTTGGGGACTGAATGAAAAACTGTTTTTT. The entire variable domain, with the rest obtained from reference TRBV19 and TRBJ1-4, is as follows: DGGITQSPKYLFRKEGQNVTLSCEQNLNHDAMYWYRQDPGQGLRLIYYSQIVNDFQKGDIAEGYSVSREKKESFPLTVTSAQKNPTAFYLCASTHLWGLNEKLFFGSGTQLSVL.

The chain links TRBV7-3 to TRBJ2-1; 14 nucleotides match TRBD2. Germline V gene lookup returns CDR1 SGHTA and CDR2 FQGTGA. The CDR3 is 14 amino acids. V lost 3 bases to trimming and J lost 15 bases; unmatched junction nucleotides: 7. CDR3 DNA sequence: TGTGCCAGCAGCTTGACCGGGACTAGCGGGAGTCGGTTCTTC. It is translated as CASSLTGTSGSRFF. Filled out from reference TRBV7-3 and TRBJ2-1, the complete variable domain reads GAGVSQTPSNKVTEKGKYVELRCDPISGHTALYWYRQSLGQGPEFLIYFQGTGAADDSGLPNDRFFAVRPEGSVSTLKIQRTERGDSAVYLCASSLTGTSGSRFFGPGTRLTVL.

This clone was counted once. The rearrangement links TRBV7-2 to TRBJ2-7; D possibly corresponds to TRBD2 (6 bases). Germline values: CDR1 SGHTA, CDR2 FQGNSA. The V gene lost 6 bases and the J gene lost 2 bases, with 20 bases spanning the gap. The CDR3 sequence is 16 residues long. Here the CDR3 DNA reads TGTGCCAGCAGATTAAGGGGATCGGGAGCCACCTACGAGCAGTACTTC. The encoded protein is CASRLRGSGATYEQYF.

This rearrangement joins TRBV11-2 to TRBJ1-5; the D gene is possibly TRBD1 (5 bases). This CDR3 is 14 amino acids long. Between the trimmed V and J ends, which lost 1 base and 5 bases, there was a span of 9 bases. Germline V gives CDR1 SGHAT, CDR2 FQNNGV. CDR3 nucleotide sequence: TGTGCCAGCAGCTTAGGACCGGGGGATCAGCCCCAGCATTTT. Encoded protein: CASSLGPGDQPQHF.

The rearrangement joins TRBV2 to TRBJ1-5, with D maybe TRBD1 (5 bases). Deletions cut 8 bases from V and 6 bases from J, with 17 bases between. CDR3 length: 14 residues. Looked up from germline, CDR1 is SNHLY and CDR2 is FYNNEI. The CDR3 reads CASEGQDDVQPQHF. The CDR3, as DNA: TGTGCCAGCGAGGGGCAGGATGATGTTCAGCCCCAGCATTTT.

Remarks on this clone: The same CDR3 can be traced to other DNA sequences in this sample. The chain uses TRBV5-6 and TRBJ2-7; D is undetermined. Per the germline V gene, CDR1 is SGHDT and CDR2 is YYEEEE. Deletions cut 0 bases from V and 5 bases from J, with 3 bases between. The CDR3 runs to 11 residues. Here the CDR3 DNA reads TGTGCCAGCAGCTTGGGCGACGAGCAGTACTTC. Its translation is CASSLGDEQYF.

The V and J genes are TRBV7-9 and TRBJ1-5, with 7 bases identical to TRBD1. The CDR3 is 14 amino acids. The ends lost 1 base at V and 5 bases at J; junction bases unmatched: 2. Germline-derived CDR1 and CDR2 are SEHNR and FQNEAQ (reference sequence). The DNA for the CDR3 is TGTGCCAGCAGCTTAGGAGGGGGCGATCAGCCCCAGCATTTT. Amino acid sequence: CASSLGGGDQPQHF.

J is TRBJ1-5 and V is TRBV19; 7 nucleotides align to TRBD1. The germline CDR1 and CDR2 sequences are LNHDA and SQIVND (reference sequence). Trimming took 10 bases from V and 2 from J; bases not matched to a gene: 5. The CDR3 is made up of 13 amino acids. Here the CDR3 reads CATSTGGNQPQHF. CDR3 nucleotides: TGTGCCACCAGCACAGGGGGCAATCAGCCCCAGCATTTT.

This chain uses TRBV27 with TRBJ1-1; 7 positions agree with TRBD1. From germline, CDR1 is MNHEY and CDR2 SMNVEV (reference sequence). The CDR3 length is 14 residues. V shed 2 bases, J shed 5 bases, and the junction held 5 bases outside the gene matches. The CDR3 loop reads CASSLHRGATEAFF. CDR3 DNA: TGTGCCAGCAGTTTACACAGGGGAGCGACTGAAGCTTTCTTT.

CDR3 sequence: CASSTDIYNEQFF. CDR3 DNA sequence: TGTGCCAGCAGCACTGACATCTACAATGAGCAGTTCTTC. The rearrangement links TRBV6-4 to TRBJ2-1, with unresolved D. V lost 6 bases and J 3 bases, leaving 9 bases between the germline ends. The CDR3 contains 13 residues. The V gene's germline CDR1 is MRHNA and CDR2 SNTAGT.

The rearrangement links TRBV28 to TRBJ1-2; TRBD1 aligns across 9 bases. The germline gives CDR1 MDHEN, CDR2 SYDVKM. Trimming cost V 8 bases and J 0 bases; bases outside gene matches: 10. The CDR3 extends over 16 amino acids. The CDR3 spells CASGATGGLTNYGYTF. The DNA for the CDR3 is TGTGCCAGCGGGGCCACAGGGGGCCTAACTAACTATGGCTACACCTTC.

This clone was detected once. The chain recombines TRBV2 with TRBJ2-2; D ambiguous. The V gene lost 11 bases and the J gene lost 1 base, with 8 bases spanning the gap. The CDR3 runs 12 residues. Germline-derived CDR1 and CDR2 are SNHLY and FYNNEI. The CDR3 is CAAEVNTGELFF. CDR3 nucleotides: TGTGCCGCGGAAGTGAACACCGGGGAGCTGTTTTTT.

The CDR3 DNA reads TGTGCCAGCAGCTTGGTACCCACAGGGGGCCGAACTGAAGCTTTCTTT. It specifies CASSLVPTGGRTEAFF. The chain couples TRBV5-4 to TRBJ1-1; 9 nucleotides agree with TRBD1. There are 16 residues in the CDR3. Trimming cost V 0 bases and J 5 bases; bases outside gene matches: 8. From germline, CDR1 is SGHNT and CDR2 YYREEE (reference sequence). Looking up the rest from reference TRBV5-4 and TRBJ1-1 gives the full variable domain: ETGVTQSPTHLIKTRGQQVTLRCSSQSGHNTVSWYQQALGQGPQFIFQYYREEENGRGNFPPRFSGLQFPNYSSELNVNALELDDSALYLCASSLVPTGGRTEAFFGQGTRLTVV.

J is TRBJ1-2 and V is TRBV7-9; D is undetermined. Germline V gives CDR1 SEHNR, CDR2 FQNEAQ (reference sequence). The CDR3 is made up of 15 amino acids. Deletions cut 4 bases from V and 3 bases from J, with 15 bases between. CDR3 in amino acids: CASSSRAKEHYGYTF. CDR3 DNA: TGTGCCAGCAGCTCTCGGGCGAAGGAACACTATGGCTACACCTTC.

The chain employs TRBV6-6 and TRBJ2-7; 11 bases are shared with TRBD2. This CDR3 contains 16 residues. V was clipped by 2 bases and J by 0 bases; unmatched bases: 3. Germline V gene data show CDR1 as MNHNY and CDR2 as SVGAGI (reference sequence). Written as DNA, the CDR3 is TGTGCCAGCAGTTACCTTAGCGGGGGGGCCTCCTACGAGCAGTACTTC. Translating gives CASSYLSGGASYEQYF.

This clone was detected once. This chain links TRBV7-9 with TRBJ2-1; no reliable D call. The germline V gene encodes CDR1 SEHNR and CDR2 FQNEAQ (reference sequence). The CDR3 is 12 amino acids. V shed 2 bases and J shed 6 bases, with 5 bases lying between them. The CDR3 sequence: CASSLSSNEQFF. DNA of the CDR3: TGTGCCAGCAGCTTAAGTAGCAATGAGCAGTTCTTC.

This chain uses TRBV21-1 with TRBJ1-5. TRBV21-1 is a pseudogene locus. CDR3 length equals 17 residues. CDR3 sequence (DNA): TGTGCCAGCTGTCTTGATAGGGAATCATATAGCAATCAGCCCCAGCATTTT. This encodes CASCLDRESYSNQPQHF.

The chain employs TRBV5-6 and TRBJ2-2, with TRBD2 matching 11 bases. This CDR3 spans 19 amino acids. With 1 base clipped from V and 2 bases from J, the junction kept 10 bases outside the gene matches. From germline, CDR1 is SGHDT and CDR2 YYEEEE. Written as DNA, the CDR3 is TGTGCCAGCAGCTTGAGGTTGGCTAGCGGGAGGTTAAACACCGGGGAGCTGTTTTTT. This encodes CASSLRLASGRLNTGELFF.

DNA of the CDR3: TGTGCCAGCAGCTCGACCAGGGAAGGGGACATTCAGTACTTC. This codes for CASSSTREGDIQYF. The V call is TRBV7-9, the J call TRBJ2-4, with TRBD1 as a possible D gene (5 bases). Trimming left V 4 bases short and J 8 bases short, with 15 bases between. The germline gives CDR1 SEHNR, CDR2 FQNEAQ (reference sequence). This CDR3 comprises 14 residues.

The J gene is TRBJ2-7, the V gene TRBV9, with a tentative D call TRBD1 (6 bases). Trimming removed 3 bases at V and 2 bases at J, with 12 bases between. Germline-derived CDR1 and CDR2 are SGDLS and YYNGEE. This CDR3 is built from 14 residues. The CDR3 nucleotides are TGTGCCAGCAGCGCCTCCGGGACAACCTACGAGCAGTACTTC. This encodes CASSASGTTYEQYF.